This T cell receptor beta chain was obtained from a study of blood T cell repertoires in COVID-19. Measured with immunoSEQ multiplex PCR; TCRdb has only the in-frame clones, and not every one. The sample has some 250,000 clones; 65% to 85% are singletons. CDR3 length: 15 amino acids. The V gene's germline CDR1 is SGHTA and CDR2 FQGNSA. Trimming shortened V by 4 bases and J by 4 bases, and 16 bases separated the two germline ends. This TCR came from a man aged 50-59 years with active or convalescent COVID-19. The chain links TRBV7-2 to TRBJ2-5; tentative D call: TRBD2 (6 bases). Sequenced sample: peripheral blood. The CDR3 bases are TGTGCCAGCAGCTCGGAACTAGCCCCCAGAGAGACCCAGTACTTC. It specifies CASSSELAPRETQYF.